This T cell receptor beta chain was captured in a study of cytomegalovirus exposure and HLA in healthy donors. Overall study findings and caveats: Earlier results showed most TCR beta V segments being productive about 90% or about 30% of the time.

V was pared by 6 bases and J by 4 bases, with 12 bases between. The CDR3 sequence is 14 residues long. Germline V gene lookup returns CDR1 SNHLY and CDR2 FYNNEI. About this clone: As yet, its antigen is unknown.

The PCR contained 60 Vbeta and 13 Jbeta primers. Method: immunoSEQ multiplex PCR; TCRdb's copy keeps in-frame clones and lacks some. The profile shows about 59,000 clones, about 83% of them singletons. Sequencing used PBMCs. The TCR originated in a human donor in good health. V usage is TRBV2 and J usage is TRBJ1-4; tentative D call: TRBD1 (6 bases). The CDR3 DNA reads TGTGCCAGCAGGGAGACAGGCTTTAATGAAAAACTGTTTTTT. Translation: CASRETGFNEKLFF.